One and the same sample provided the 2 T cell receptor beta chains below, sequenced in a study of blood T cells in healthy people across ages. Using a J-beta primer mix together with a sample-barcoded 5' primer, a second PCR was run for roughly 6 to 11 cycles. TCRdb analysed the 5' RACE reads with MiXCR anew, one entry per CDR3 protein. The repertoire includes fewer than 950,000 distinct CDR3 sequences, roughly 50% of them detected once, and around 41% sits in the top ten. The sequenced sample was blood. These receptors all come from a man of 80 years or more in good health.

This sequence joins TRBV7-9 and TRBJ2-5; TRBD1 matches 12 bases. This CDR3 contains 17 residues. After removal of 4 bases from V and 0 bases from J, the junction contained 6 bases not matched to a gene. Germline V gene data show CDR1 as SEHNR and CDR2 as FQNEAQ (reference sequence). The CDR3 nucleotides read TGTGCCAGCAGCTCGGGACAGGGGGCTTTGTACCAAGAGACCCAGTACTTC. Amino acids: CASSSGQGALYQETQYF.

This clonotype has at least ten counts. The rearrangement joins TRBV12-3 or TRBV12-4 to TRBJ2-5; 8 bases line up with TRBD1. V gave up 5 bases and J gave up 5 bases; unmatched junction bases: 13. This CDR3 is built from 16 residues. The CDR3 spells CASSQRTGRSGETQYF. The CDR3 DNA is TGTGCCAGCAGTCAACGGACAGGGCGAAGCGGGGAGACCCAGTACTTC.